The 27 T cell receptor beta chains presented below share a single source sample, sequenced in a study of read filtering for tumor transcriptome and immune sequencing (dated by TCRdb to the early 2020s). Sequencing used an Illumina HiSeq 4000. TCR libraries were built from 300 to 450 ng RNA with the Immunoverse kit, using molecular barcoded adaptors covering alpha/delta and beta/gamma chains. The public reads were quality trimmed at Q25 with fastp and then assembled into clones with MiXCR by TCRdb, keeping productive beta chains. One record per CDR3 amino acid sequence lists the most common genes and DNA. The sample records roughly 24,000 distinct CDR3 sequences, roughly an eighth of which are singletons. The ten largest clones represent around 66% of the sample. The sample was a population of CD138-negative cells sorted from bone marrow. Reading the label with the study, this specimen's cell subset or site is: bone marrow mononuclear cells depleted of CD138+ plasma/myeloma cells by negative magnetic selection. The receptor set was obtained from a donor at least 40 years old with multiple myeloma.

This clonotype was seen repeatedly, ten times or more. J is TRBJ2-3 and V is TRBV12-5; D possibly matches TRBD1 or TRBD2 (5 bases each). Germline V gene lookup returns CDR1 LGHNT and CDR2 FRNRAP. This CDR3 is 12 amino acids long. The V end was cut by 7 bases, the J end by 3 bases, with 8 bases between. The CDR3 region has the DNA TGTGCTAGTGTGGGGGAAACAGATACGCAGTATTTT. Translating gives CASVGETDTQYF.

The table lists this clonotype with a few counts. V is TRBV7-2 and J is TRBJ1-4; D call uncertain. The CDR3 totals 14 residues. Per the germline V gene, CDR1 is SGHTA and CDR2 is FQGNSA. Trimming pared 1 base from V and 8 bases from J, leaving 11 bases between. The CDR3, as DNA: TGTGCCAGCAGCTTAGGCCAGGTGGGCGAAAAACTGTTTTTT. Amino acids: CASSLGQVGEKLFF.

This clonotype came up many times. The chain links TRBV5-1 to TRBJ1-5, with D uncertain. The CDR3 has 15 residues. Germline CDR1 SGHRS, CDR2 YFSETQ. V lost 0 bases and J lost 0, with 7 bases in between. The CDR3 is CASSLEGYSNQPQHF. As DNA, the CDR3 is TGCGCCAGCAGCTTGGAGGGATATAGCAATCAGCCCCAGCATTTT. The full variable domain, rest sourced from reference TRBV5-1 and TRBJ1-5, is KAGVTQTPRYLIKTRGQQVTLSCSPISGHRSVSWYQQTPGQGLQFLFEYFSETQRNKGNFPGRFSGRQFSNSRSEMNVSTLELGDSALYLCASSLEGYSNQPQHFGDGTRLSIL.

This clonotype came up many times. This chain links TRBV20-1 with TRBJ2-7, with 10 bases aligning to TRBD2. There are 16 residues in the CDR3. Germline V gene data show CDR1 as DFQATT and CDR2 as SNEGSKA (reference sequence). Losses at the gene ends were 3 bases for V and 3 bases for J; bases not matched to a gene: 11. The CDR3 DNA reads as TGCAGTGCTAGTGAAGCGGGAGGGCCGGTTGTCTACGAGCAGTACTTC. Residues: CSASEAGGPVVYEQYF.

In this sample, this clonotype turned up many times. The gene calls are TRBV2 and TRBJ1-1; tentatively, D is TRBD1 (5 bases). V shed 6 bases and J shed 2 bases, with 13 bases lying between them. The CDR3 is 14 amino acids. Germline values: CDR1 SNHLY, CDR2 FYNNEI. The CDR3: CASRTGTDNTEAFF. CDR3 DNA: TGTGCCAGCAGAACCGGGACGGACAACACTGAAGCTTTCTTT.

This clonotype was counted a few times. The V call is TRBV5-4, the J call TRBJ2-3; 8 bases fit TRBD2. CDR1 is SGHNT and CDR2 is YYREEE in the germline V gene (reference sequence). V dropped 3 bases and J dropped 6; count of bases not matched to a gene: 12. The CDR3 is 16 residues long. CDR3 in amino acids: CASSWMTSVRKDTQYF. For the CDR3, the DNA is TGTGCCAGCAGCTGGATGACTAGCGTCCGCAAGGATACGCAGTATTTT. The full variable domain, with the rest looked up from reference TRBV5-4 and TRBJ2-3, is ETGVTQSPTHLIKTRGQQVTLRCSSQSGHNTVSWYQQALGQGPQFIFQYYREEENGRGNFPPRFSGLQFPNYSSELNVNALELDDSALYLCASSWMTSVRKDTQYFGPGTRLTVL.

Notes on this clonotype: This may come from a read error, since a much larger clone is one base off. The CDR3 DNA follows: TGTGCCAGCAGCCCACCGGGACGGTACCCCTACGAGCAGTACTTC. This translates into CASSPPGRYPYEQYF. The V call is TRBV11-1, the J call TRBJ2-7, with D perhaps assigned TRBD1 or TRBD2 (5 bases each). Per the germline V gene, CDR1 is SGHAT and CDR2 is FQDESV (reference sequence). The CDR3 totals 15 residues. V gave up 5 bases and J gave up 2 bases, with 16 bases separating them.

This clonotype was detected ten times or more. V usage is TRBV27 and J usage is TRBJ2-5; tentative D call: TRBD2 (6 bases). This CDR3 has 14 residues. V dropped 6 bases and J dropped 2 bases, with 13 bases sitting between them. The germline CDR1 and CDR2 sequences are MNHEY and SMNVEV (reference sequence). As DNA, the CDR3 is TGTGCCAGCAGAACCCGGGACTTGCAAGAGACCCAGTACTTC. It specifies CASRTRDLQETQYF.

This clonotype turned up a few times. This chain links TRBV29-1 with TRBJ1-5, with D unresolved. The CDR3 runs 12 residues. In germline, CDR1 is SQVTM, CDR2 ANQGSEA. CDR3 sequence reads: CADAERNQPQHF. The CDR3 bases are TGCGCGGACGCGGAGCGCAATCAGCCCCAGCATTTT.

This clonotype was detected many times. Here the CDR3 reads CASSQDQETRRETQYF. The CDR3 nucleotides read TGCGCCAGCAGCCAAGATCAGGAAACTAGACGGGAGACCCAGTACTTC. The rearrangement uses TRBV4-1 and TRBJ2-5, with D possibly being TRBD2 (5 bases). CDR1 is MGHRA, CDR2 YSYEKL, per germline. The CDR3 is made up of 16 amino acids. The ends were cut back, 0 bases at V and 5 bases at J, with 16 bases in the middle.

Turning to this clonotype: One base away lies a much larger clone, so this may be a sequencing read error. The chain recombines TRBV20-1 with TRBJ2-1; 7 bases are a match to TRBD1. J lost 13 bases, V lost 6 bases, and 12 bases had no gene match. Germline lookup yields CDR1 DFQATT and CDR2 SNEGSKA (reference sequence). The CDR3 totals 12 residues. CDR3 loop: CSATQGEETQFF. The CDR3 DNA sequence: TGCAGTGCGACCCAGGGGGAAGAGACCCAGTTCTTC.

In its sample, this clonotype was seen many times. This sequence joins TRBV7-9 and TRBJ2-7; 8 bases are a match to TRBD2. V shed 3 bases, J shed 6 bases, and the junction held 10 bases outside the gene matches. The germline V gene encodes CDR1 SEHNR and CDR2 FQNEAQ (reference sequence). This CDR3 spans 15 amino acids. This chain's CDR3 is CASSFSGGNGVEQYF. The CDR3 region has the DNA TGTGCCAGCAGCTTCAGCGGGGGTAACGGGGTCGAGCAGTACTTC.

This clonotype was recorded a few times. The gene calls are TRBV20-1 and TRBJ1-4, with D unresolved. Trimming removed 0 bases at V and 8 bases at J, with 7 bases between. The CDR3 is 12 residues long. Germline CDR1 reads DFQATT; CDR2 reads SNEGSKA (reference sequence). The CDR3 is CSARDMGEKLFF. The CDR3 DNA follows: TGCAGTGCTAGAGATATGGGGGAAAAACTGTTTTTT.

This chain uses TRBV7-9 with TRBJ2-3; D may be TRBD1 or TRBD2 (7 bases each). Germline values: CDR1 SEHNR, CDR2 FQNEAQ (reference sequence). Trimming took off 6 bases at V and 0 bases at J, with 13 bases between the two ends. This CDR3 comprises 15 residues. The CDR3 sequence: CASRGGDSSTDTQYF. The CDR3 region has the DNA TGTGCCAGCAGGGGGGGGGACAGCAGCACAGATACGCAGTATTTT.

This clonotype was recorded many times. The rearrangement links TRBV4-1 to TRBJ2-2; possibly TRBD1 for D (5 bases). V lost 3 bases and J 1 base, leaving 9 bases between the germline ends. The V gene's germline CDR1 is MGHRA and CDR2 YSYEKL. The CDR3 length is 15 residues. CDR3 loop: CASSQGRENTGELFF. The CDR3 DNA follows: TGCGCCAGCAGCCAGGGCAGGGAGAACACCGGGGAGCTGTTTTTT.

Notes on this clonotype: One base away lies a much larger clone, so this may be a sequencing read error. The V and J genes are TRBV28 and TRBJ2-4, with D possibly matching TRBD1 (5 bases). Looked up from germline, CDR1 is MDHEN and CDR2 is SYDVKM. The CDR3 consists of 12 residues. DNA of the CDR3: TGTGCCAGCAGTCCAGGGCTGGACATTCAGTGCTTC. It encodes CASSPGLDIQCF.

This chain links TRBV7-3 with TRBJ2-7; D perhaps matches TRBD2 (6 bases). The V gene's germline CDR1 is SGHTA and CDR2 FQGTGA. This CDR3 comprises 14 residues. The ends were cut back, 8 bases at V and 4 bases at J, with 18 bases in the middle. CDR3 sequence reads: CASLAIGGLYEQYF. DNA for the CDR3: TGTGCCAGCTTAGCTATCGGGGGTTTGTACGAGCAGTACTTC.

In its sample, this clonotype was seen many times. This chain joins TRBV2 and TRBJ2-5, with D possibly matching TRBD2 (6 bases). V gave up 7 bases and J gave up 5 bases, with 14 bases separating them. The CDR3 is made up of 13 amino acids. The germline gives CDR1 SNHLY, CDR2 FYNNEI. The CDR3 nucleotides are TGTGCCAGCAATCCGGGACTTCGGGAGACCCAGTACTTC. It yields the protein CASNPGLRETQYF.

This clonotype showed up many times. This rearrangement joins TRBV12-3 or TRBV12-4 to TRBJ2-3, with 11 bases aligning to TRBD2. The length of the CDR3 is 14 residues. The V gene end was trimmed by 6 bases and the J gene end by 2 bases; junction bases not matched to a gene: 1. CDR3 region: CASRLAGVTDTQYF. The CDR3 nucleotides are TGTGCCAGCAGACTAGCGGGAGTCACAGATACGCAGTATTTT.

The DNA of the CDR3 is TGTGCCAGCAGTGATGGTAGACTTATGAACACTGAAGCTTTCTTT. Translation gives CASSDGRLMNTEAFF. This sequence joins TRBV6-1 and TRBJ1-1; no reliable D call. This CDR3 region has 15 residues. The V gene's germline CDR1 is MNHNS and CDR2 SASEGT. Trimming took off 3 bases at V and 0 bases at J, with 11 bases between the two ends.

This clonotype showed up just a few times. The chain links TRBV27 to TRBJ2-7, with TRBD2 matching over 14 bases. CDR1 is MNHEY and CDR2 is SMNVEV in the germline V gene (reference sequence). V was pared by 3 bases and J by 1 base, with 8 bases of the junction left unmatched. CDR3 size: 18 residues. DNA for the CDR3: TGTGCCAGCAGTTTTAGATGGGGACTAGCGGGAGAATCCTACGAGCAGTACTTC. Translation gives CASSFRWGLAGESYEQYF.

This clonotype was seen repeatedly, ten times or more. The rearrangement joins TRBV12-3 or TRBV12-4 to TRBJ2-3; D is uncertain. V was cut by 3 bases and J by 7 bases, with 5 bases left in between. The CDR3 length is 11 residues. The CDR3 sequence: CASSFDNTQYF. CDR3 in DNA: TGTGCCAGCAGTTTCGATAATACGCAGTATTTT.

This clonotype was picked up many times. This rearrangement joins TRBV3-1 to TRBJ2-2, with D perhaps TRBD2 (5 bases). Germline V CDR1 and CDR2: LGHDT, YNNKEL (reference sequence). The CDR3 contains 15 residues. The CDR3 nucleotides are TGTGCTACCCGGGATGGCGGAGGTGACACCGGGGAGCTGTTTTTT. Amino acids: CATRDGGGDTGELFF.

As to this clonotype: This is likely a read error, given that the CDR3 carries no conserved phenylalanine or tryptophan at its end. The J gene is TRBJ2-3, the V gene TRBV29-1; 7 positions match TRBD1. This CDR3 spans 14 amino acids. The germline CDR1 and CDR2 sequences are SQVTM and ANQGSEA. The trim removed 6 bases at V and 6 bases at J, leaving 12 bases unmatched. The CDR3 loop reads CSVVGQSKGDTQYL. The CDR3 DNA follows: TGCAGCGTGGTGGGACAGAGTAAAGGGGATACGCAGTATCTT.

This clonotype was seen repeatedly, ten times or more. The chain joins TRBV30 to TRBJ1-1; no definite D call. This CDR3 region has 13 residues. V was clipped by 3 bases and J by 0 bases, with 8 bases between them. Looked up from germline, CDR1 is GTSNPN and CDR2 is SVGIG (reference sequence). As DNA, the CDR3 is TGTGCCTGGAGAAGGAACATGAACACTGAAGCTTTCTTT. Residues: CAWRRNMNTEAFF.

The sample holds many counts of this clonotype. The chain combines TRBV20-1 with TRBJ2-4, with unresolved D. Trimming cost V 2 bases and J 6 bases, with 11 bases left between them. This CDR3 is 13 amino acids long. The germline V gene encodes CDR1 DFQATT and CDR2 SNEGSKA (reference sequence). The CDR3 is CSARFFAANIQYF. CDR3 coding DNA: TGCAGTGCTAGATTCTTTGCGGCAAACATTCAGTACTTC.

This clonotype showed up many times. The chain recombines TRBV4-1 with TRBJ1-6; D is unclear. The germline gives CDR1 MGHRA, CDR2 YSYEKL. CDR3 length equals 15 residues. Trimming took 3 bases from V and 10 from J, leaving 16 bases between them. The CDR3 spells CASSQDMGDTSPLHF. The CDR3 coding sequence is TGCGCCAGCAGCCAGGATATGGGCGACACCTCACCCCTCCACTTT.